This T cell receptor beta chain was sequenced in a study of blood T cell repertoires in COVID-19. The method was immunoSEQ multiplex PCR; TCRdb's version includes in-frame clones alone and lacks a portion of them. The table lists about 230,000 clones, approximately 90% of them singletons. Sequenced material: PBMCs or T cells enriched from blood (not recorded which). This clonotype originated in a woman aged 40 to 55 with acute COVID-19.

Here the CDR3 DNA reads TGTGCCAGGGGGCGAGGGACTGAAGCTTTCTTT. Its protein is CARGRGTEAFF. This chain joins TRBV30 and TRBJ1-1, with TRBD1 matching 7 bases. The CDR3 covers 11 residues. The trim removed 8 bases at V and 5 bases at J, leaving 5 bases unmatched. Per the germline V gene, CDR1 is GTSNPN and CDR2 is SVGIG (reference sequence).